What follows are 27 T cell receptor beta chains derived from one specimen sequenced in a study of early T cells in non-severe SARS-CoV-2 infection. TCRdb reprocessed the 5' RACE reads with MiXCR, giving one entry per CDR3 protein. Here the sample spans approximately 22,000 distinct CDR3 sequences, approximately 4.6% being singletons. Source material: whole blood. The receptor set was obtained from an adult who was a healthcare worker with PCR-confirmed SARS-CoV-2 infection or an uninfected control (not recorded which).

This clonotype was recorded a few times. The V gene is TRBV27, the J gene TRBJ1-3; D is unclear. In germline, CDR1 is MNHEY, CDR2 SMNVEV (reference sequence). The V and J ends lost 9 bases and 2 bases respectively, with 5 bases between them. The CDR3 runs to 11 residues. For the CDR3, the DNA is TGTGCCAGTTCAACTGGAAACACCATATATTTT. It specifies CASSTGNTIYF.

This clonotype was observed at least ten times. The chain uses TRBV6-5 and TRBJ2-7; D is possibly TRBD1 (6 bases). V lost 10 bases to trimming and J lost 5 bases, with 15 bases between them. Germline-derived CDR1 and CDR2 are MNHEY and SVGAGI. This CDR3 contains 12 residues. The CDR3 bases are TGTGCCACCCGTGGACAGTTCCACGAGCAGTACTTC. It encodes CATRGQFHEQYF.

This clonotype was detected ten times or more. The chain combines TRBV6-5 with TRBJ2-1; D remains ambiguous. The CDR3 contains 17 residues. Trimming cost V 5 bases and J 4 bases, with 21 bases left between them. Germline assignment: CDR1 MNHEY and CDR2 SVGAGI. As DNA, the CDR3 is TGTGCCAGCAGTGACCGACTCCCCGCTTACTCGTACAATGAGCAGTTCTTC. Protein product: CASSDRLPAYSYNEQFF.

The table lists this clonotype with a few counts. DNA for the CDR3: TGCAGTGCTAGAGTTCAGGGACAGGGACCAGCTTTCTTT. Protein product: CSARVQGQGPAFF. The chain employs TRBV20-1 and TRBJ1-1; 9 bases map to TRBD1. V lost 1 base to trimming and J lost 10 bases; unmatched junction nucleotides: 7. The germline CDR1 and CDR2 sequences are DFQATT and SNEGSKA (reference sequence). This CDR3 comprises 13 residues.

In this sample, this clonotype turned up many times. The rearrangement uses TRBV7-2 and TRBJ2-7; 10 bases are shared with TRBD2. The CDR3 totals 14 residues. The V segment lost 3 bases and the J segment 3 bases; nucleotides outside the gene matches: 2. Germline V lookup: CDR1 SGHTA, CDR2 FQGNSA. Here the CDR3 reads CASSFRTSGYEQYF. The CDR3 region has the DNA TGTGCCAGCAGCTTTAGGACTAGCGGCTACGAGCAGTACTTC.

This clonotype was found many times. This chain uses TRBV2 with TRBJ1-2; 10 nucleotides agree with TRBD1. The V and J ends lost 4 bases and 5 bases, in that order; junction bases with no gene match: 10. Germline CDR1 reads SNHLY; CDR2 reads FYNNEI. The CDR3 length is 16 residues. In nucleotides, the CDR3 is TGTGCCAGCAGTGTTCAAAGGACAGGGGGTAAATATGGCTACACCTTC. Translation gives CASSVQRTGGKYGYTF. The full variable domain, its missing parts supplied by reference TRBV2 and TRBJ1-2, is EPEVTQTPSHQVTQMGQEVILRCVPISNHLYFYWYRQILGQKVEFLVSFYNNEISEKSEIFDDQFSVERPDGSNFTLKIRSTKLEDSAMYFCASSVQRTGGKYGYTFGSGTRLTVV.

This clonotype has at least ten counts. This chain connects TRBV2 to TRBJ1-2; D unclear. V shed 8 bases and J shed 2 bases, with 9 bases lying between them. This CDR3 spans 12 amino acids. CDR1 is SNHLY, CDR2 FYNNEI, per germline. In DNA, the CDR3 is TGTGCCAGCTTAGTTAGAAACTATGGCTACACCTTC. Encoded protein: CASLVRNYGYTF.

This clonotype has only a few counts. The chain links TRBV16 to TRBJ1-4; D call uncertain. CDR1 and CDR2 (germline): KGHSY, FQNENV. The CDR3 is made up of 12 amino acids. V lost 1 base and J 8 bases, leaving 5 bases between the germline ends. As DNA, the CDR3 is TGTGCCAGCAGCCAATTAGCAGAAAAACTGTTTTTT. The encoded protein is CASSQLAEKLFF.

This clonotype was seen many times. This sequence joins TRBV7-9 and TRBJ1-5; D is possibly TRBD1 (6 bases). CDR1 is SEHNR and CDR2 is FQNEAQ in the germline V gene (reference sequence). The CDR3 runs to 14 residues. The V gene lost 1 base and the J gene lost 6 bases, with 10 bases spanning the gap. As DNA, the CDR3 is TGTGCCAGCAGCTTAGGGTCCAGGGGTCAGCCCCAGCATTTT. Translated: CASSLGSRGQPQHF.

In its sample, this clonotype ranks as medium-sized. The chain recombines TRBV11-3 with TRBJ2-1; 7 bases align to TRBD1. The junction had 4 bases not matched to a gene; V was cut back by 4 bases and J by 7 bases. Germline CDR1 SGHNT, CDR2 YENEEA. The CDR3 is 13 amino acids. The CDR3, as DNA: TGTGCCAGCAGCTGGGGACAGACGAATGAGCAGTTCTTC. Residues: CASSWGQTNEQFF. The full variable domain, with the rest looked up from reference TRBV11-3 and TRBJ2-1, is EAGVVQSPRYKIIEKKQPVAFWCNPISGHNTLYWYLQNLGQGPELLIRYENEEAVDDSQLPKDRFSAERLKGVDSTLKIQPAELGDSAVYLCASSWGQTNEQFFGPGTRLTVL.

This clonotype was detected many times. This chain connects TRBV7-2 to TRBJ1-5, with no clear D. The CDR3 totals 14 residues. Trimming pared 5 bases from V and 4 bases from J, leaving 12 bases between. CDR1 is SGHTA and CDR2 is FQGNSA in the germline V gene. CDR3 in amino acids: CASSPFEGNQPQHF. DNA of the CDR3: TGTGCCAGCAGCCCTTTTGAGGGAAATCAGCCCCAGCATTTT.

CDR3 nucleotide sequence: TGCAGTGCTAGAGTGGGAACAGACTCCTACACCTTC. As protein: CSARVGTDSYTF. The chain combines TRBV20-1 with TRBJ1-2; unclear D gene. Trimming took 1 base from V and 10 from J, leaving 13 bases between them. Germline values: CDR1 DFQATT, CDR2 SNEGSKA (reference sequence). The CDR3 length is 12 residues.

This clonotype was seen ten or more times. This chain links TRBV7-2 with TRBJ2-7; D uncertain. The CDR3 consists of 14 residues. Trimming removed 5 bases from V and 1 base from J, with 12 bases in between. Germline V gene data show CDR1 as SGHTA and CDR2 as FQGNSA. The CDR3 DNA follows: TGTGCCAGCAGCCAATTCGACAATTCCTACGAGCAGTACTTC. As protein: CASSQFDNSYEQYF. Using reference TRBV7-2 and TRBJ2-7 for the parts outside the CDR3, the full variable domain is GAGVSQSPSNKVTEKGKDVELRCDPISGHTALYWYRQSLGQGLEFLIYFQGNSAPDKSGLPSDRFSAERTGGSVSTLTIQRTQQEDSAVYLCASSQFDNSYEQYFGPGTRLTVT.

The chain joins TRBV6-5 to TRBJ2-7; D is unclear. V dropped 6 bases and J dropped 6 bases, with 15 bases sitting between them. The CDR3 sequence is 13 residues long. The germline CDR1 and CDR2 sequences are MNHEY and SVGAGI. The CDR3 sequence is CASSFLLGGEQYF. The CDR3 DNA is TGTGCCAGCAGCTTCCTCCTAGGCGGCGAGCAGTACTTC.

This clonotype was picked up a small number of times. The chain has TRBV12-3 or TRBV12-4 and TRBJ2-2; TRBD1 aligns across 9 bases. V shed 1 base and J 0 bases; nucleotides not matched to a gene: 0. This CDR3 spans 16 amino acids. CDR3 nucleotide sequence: TGTGCCAGCAGTTTAGGGACAGGGGCGAACACCGGGGAGCTGTTTTTT. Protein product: CASSLGTGANTGELFF.

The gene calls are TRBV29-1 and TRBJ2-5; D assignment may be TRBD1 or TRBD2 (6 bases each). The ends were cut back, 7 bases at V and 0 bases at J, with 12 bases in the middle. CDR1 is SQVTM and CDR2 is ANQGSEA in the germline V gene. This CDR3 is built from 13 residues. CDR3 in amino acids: CSAGGGNQETQYF. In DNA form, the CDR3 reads TGCAGCGCTGGAGGGGGGAACCAAGAGACCCAGTACTTC.

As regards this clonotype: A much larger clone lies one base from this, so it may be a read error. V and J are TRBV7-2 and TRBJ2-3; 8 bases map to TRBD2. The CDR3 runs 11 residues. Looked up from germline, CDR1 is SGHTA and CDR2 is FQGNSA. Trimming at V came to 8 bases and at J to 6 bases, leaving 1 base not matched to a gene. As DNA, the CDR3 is TGTACCAGCCGGGGGGGGGATACGCAGTATTTT. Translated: CTSRGGDTQYF. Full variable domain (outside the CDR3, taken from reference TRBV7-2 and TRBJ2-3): GAGVSQSPSNKVTEKGKDVELRCDPISGHTALYWYRQSLGQGLEFLIYFQGNSAPDKSGLPSDRFSAERTGGSVSTLTIQRTQQEDSAVYLCTSRGGDTQYFGPGTRLTVL.

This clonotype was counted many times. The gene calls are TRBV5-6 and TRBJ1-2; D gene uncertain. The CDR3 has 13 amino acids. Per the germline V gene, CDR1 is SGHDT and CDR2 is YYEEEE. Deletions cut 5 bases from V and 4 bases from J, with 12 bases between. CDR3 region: CASSYDPSYGYTF. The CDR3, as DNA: TGTGCCAGCAGTTACGACCCCTCCTATGGCTACACCTTC.

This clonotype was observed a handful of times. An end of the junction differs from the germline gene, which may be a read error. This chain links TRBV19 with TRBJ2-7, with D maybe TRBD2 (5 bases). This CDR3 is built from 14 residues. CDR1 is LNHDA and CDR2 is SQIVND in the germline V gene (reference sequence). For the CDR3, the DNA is TGTGCCAGTAGTATTAGACTACTCTCCTACGAGCAGTACTTT. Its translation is CASSIRLLSYEQYF.

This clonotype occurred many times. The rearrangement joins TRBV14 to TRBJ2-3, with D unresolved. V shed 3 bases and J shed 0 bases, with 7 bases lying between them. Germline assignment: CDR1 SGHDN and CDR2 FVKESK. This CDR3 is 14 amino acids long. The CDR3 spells CASSQGYSTDTQYF. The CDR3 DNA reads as TGTGCCAGCAGCCAGGGATATAGCACAGATACGCAGTATTTT.

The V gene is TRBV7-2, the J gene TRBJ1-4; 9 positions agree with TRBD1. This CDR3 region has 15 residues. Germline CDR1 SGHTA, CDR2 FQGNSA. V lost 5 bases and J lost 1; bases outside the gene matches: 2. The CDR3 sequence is CASSPDRGTNEKLFF. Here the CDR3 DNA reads TGTGCCAGCAGCCCGGACAGGGGAACTAATGAAAAACTGTTTTTT.

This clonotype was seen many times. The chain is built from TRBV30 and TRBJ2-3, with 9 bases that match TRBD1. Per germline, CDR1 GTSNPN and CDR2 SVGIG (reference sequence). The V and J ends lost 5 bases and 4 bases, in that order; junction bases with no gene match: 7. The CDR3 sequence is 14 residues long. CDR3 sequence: CAWGIGQGPDTQYF. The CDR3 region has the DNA TGTGCCTGGGGTATTGGACAGGGGCCAGATACGCAGTATTTT.

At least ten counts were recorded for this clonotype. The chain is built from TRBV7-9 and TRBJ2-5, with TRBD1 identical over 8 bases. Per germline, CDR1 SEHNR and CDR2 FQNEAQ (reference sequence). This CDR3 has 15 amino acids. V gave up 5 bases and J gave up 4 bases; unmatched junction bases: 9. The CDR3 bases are TGTGCCAGCAGCAGCGGACAGGGAGGCGCAGAGACCCAGTACTTC. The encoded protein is CASSSGQGGAETQYF.

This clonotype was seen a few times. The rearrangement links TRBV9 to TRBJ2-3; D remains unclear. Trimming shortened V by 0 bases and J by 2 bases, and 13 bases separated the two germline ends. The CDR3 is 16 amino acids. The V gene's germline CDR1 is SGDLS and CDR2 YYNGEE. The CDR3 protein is CASSVVHRSPTDTQYF. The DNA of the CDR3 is TGTGCCAGCAGCGTAGTTCACCGGTCTCCCACAGATACGCAGTATTTT.

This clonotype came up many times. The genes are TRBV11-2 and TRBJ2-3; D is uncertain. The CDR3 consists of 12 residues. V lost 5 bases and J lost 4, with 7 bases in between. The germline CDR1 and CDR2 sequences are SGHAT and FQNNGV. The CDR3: CASSPSADTQYF. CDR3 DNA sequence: TGTGCCAGCAGCCCTAGTGCAGATACGCAGTATTTT.

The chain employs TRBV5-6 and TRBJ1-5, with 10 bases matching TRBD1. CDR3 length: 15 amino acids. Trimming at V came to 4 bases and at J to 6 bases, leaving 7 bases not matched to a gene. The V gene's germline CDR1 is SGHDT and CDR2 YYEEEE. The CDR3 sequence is CASSKDRGSIQPQHF. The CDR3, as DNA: TGTGCCAGCAGCAAGGACAGGGGGAGTATTCAGCCCCAGCATTTT.

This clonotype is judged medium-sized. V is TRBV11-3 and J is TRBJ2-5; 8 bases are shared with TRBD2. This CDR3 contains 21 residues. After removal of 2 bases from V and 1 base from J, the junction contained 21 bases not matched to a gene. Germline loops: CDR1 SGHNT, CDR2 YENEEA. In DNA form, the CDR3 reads TGTGCCAGCAGCTTAACTATCGGAATAAGCGGGGGCCCTGAGCCCCAAGAGACCCAGTACTTC. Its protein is CASSLTIGISGGPEPQETQYF. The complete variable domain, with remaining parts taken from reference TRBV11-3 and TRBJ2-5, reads EAGVVQSPRYKIIEKKQPVAFWCNPISGHNTLYWYLQNLGQGPELLIRYENEEAVDDSQLPKDRFSAERLKGVDSTLKIQPAELGDSAVYLCASSLTIGISGGPEPQETQYFGPGTRLLVL.